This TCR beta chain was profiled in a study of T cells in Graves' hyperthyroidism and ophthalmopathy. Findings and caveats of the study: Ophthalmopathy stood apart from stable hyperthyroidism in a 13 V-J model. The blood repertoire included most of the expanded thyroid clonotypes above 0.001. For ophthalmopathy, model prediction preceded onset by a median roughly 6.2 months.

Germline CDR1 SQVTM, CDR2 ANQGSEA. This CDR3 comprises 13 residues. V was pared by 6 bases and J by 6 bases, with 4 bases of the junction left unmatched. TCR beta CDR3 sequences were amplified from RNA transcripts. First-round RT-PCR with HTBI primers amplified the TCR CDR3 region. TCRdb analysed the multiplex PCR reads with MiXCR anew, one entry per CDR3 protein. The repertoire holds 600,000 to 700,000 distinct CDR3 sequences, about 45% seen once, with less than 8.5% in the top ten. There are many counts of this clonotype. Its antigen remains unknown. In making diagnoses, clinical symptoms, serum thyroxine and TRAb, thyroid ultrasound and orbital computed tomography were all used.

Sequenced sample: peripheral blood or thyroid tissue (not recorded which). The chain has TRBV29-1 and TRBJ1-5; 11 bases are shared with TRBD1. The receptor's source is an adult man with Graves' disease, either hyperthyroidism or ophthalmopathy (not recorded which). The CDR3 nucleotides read TGCAGCGTGGGACAGGGGGGAGGTCAGCCCCAGCATTTT. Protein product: CSVGQGGGQPQHF. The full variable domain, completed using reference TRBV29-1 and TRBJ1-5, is SAVISQKPSRDICQRGTSLTIQCQVDSQVTMMFWYRQQPGQSLTLIATANQGSEATYESGFVIDKFPISRPNLTFSTLTVSNMSPEDSSIYLCSVGQGGGQPQHFGDGTRLSIL.